What follows are 21 T cell receptor beta chains derived from one specimen sequenced in a study of cytomegalovirus exposure and HLA in healthy donors. The PCR was carried out with 60 Vbeta primers and 13 Jbeta primers. Method: immunoSEQ multiplex PCR; TCRdb's copy keeps in-frame clones and lacks some. The sample carries 170,000 or so clones, less than 90% recorded once. Sequenced input: PBMCs. The receptors originated from a boy younger than 10 in good health and CMV-seronegative.

The gene calls are TRBV25-1 and TRBJ2-5, with a tentative D call TRBD1 (6 bases). Germline values: CDR1 MGHDK, CDR2 SYGVNS. CDR3 length: 14 residues. Trimming stripped 4 bases from V and 5 bases from J, with 14 bases between. The CDR3 loop is CASSGTASWETQYF. The CDR3 nucleotides read TGTGCCAGCAGTGGGACAGCCTCTTGGGAGACCCAGTACTTC.

The sample holds a few counts of this clone. CDR3 sequence: CASSIRTGGSSEAFF. The CDR3 DNA sequence: TGTGCCAGCAGCATTAGGACAGGGGGCTCATCTGAAGCTTTCTTT. The chain joins TRBV7-8 to TRBJ1-1; TRBD1 aligns across 11 bases. The germline V gene has CDR1 SGHVS and CDR2 FQNEAQ. This CDR3 has 15 residues. Trimming at V came to 5 bases and at J to 6 bases, leaving 8 bases not matched to a gene. The variable domain in full, completed from reference TRBV7-8 and TRBJ1-1, reads GAGVSQSPRYKVAKRGQDVALRCDPISGHVSLFWYQQALGQGPEFLTYFQNEAQLDKSGLPSDRFFAERPEGSVSTLKIQRTQQEDSAVYLCASSIRTGGSSEAFFGQGTRLTVV.

J is TRBJ2-3 and V is TRBV5-4, with 8 bases identical to TRBD2. This CDR3 has 15 residues. Trimming took 2 bases from V and 2 from J; bases not matched to a gene: 4. Per the germline V gene, CDR1 is SGHNT and CDR2 is YYREEE (reference sequence). CDR3 DNA: TGTGCCAGCAGCTTCAAGCGGGAGATCACAGATACGCAGTATTTT. The encoded protein is CASSFKREITDTQYF.

This chain connects TRBV5-1 to TRBJ2-1; a possible D gene is TRBD1 (5 bases). Germline CDR1 reads SGHRS; CDR2 reads YFSETQ. This CDR3 has 13 residues. With 4 bases removed from V and 7 bases from J, the gap between germline ends came to 12 bases. The CDR3 loop is CASSPARVNEQFF. DNA of the CDR3: TGCGCCAGCAGCCCCGCCAGGGTGAATGAGCAGTTCTTC.

The chain employs TRBV14 and TRBJ2-1; D is unresolved. The length of the CDR3 is 13 residues. Germline V lookup: CDR1 SGHDN, CDR2 FVKESK. Trimming left V 6 bases short and J 6 bases short, with 12 bases between. The CDR3: CASSLNYVNEQFF. In nucleotides, the CDR3 is TGTGCCAGCAGTCTGAACTATGTCAATGAGCAGTTCTTC.

V is TRBV7-9 and J is TRBJ2-1; 14 nucleotides match TRBD2. Per germline, CDR1 SEHNR and CDR2 FQNEAQ (reference sequence). The CDR3 extends over 15 amino acids. V lost 4 bases, J lost 10 bases, and 6 bases stayed unmatched. Here the CDR3 DNA reads TGTGCCAGCAGCTCGGGACTAGCGGGGGCGGCGGAGCAGTTCTTC. This encodes CASSSGLAGAAEQFF.

The V and J genes are TRBV9 and TRBJ2-3; 9 bases fit TRBD2. The V and J ends lost 4 bases and 2 bases, in that order; junction bases with no gene match: 8. The germline gives CDR1 SGDLS, CDR2 YYNGEE. CDR3 size: 16 residues. In DNA form, the CDR3 reads TGTGCCAGCAGCCCTCTTGGCGGGAGGGCCACAGATACGCAGTATTTT. It encodes CASSPLGGRATDTQYF.

V gene TRBV27 combines with J gene TRBJ1-6, with D unclear. The germline V gene encodes CDR1 MNHEY and CDR2 SMNVEV (reference sequence). Trimming left V 4 bases short and J 4 bases short, with 11 bases between. This CDR3 is 15 amino acids long. The CDR3 loop reads CASSSKGVYNSPLHF. As DNA, the CDR3 is TGTGCCAGCAGTTCAAAAGGAGTGTATAATTCACCCCTCCACTTT.

The chain combines TRBV5-6 with TRBJ2-7, with TRBD2 matching over 14 bases. The CDR3 runs to 15 residues. In germline, CDR1 is SGHDT, CDR2 YYEEEE. With V trimmed by 3 bases and J by 2 bases, 1 base remained unmatched. The CDR3 sequence is CASSSGLAGAYEQYF. In nucleotides, the CDR3 is TGTGCCAGCAGCTCGGGACTAGCGGGAGCCTACGAGCAGTACTTC.

This clone was found once. The chain couples TRBV5-1 to TRBJ2-7, with 10 bases that match TRBD2. CDR3 length equals 15 residues. J gave up 7 bases and V 0 bases, and 7 bases lay outside the gene matches. Germline V lookup: CDR1 SGHRS, CDR2 YFSETQ. The CDR3 is CASSLDVLAGWEQYF. CDR3 nucleotide sequence: TGCGCCAGCAGCTTGGATGTACTAGCGGGATGGGAGCAGTACTTC.

The chain joins TRBV6-5 to TRBJ2-1; 9 nucleotides align to TRBD1. CDR3 size: 14 residues. V dropped 4 bases and J dropped 6; count of bases not matched to a gene: 4. Germline V gene lookup returns CDR1 MNHEY and CDR2 SVGAGI. The CDR3 spells CASSSGQGFNEQFF. The CDR3 DNA is TGTGCCAGCAGTTCGGGACAGGGATTCAATGAGCAGTTCTTC.

This clone was seen a handful of times. The J gene is TRBJ1-1, the V gene TRBV6-1; tentatively, D is TRBD1 (6 bases). Germline assignment: CDR1 MNHNS and CDR2 SASEGT. The CDR3 is 14 residues long. Deletions cut 0 bases from V and 6 bases from J, with 11 bases between. The CDR3 region has the DNA TGTGCCAGCAGTGAAGCGACCAGGGGCCCTGAAGCTTTCTTT. Residues: CASSEATRGPEAFF.

This sequence joins TRBV7-9 and TRBJ1-1, with D hard to call. This CDR3 is 13 amino acids long. CDR1 SEHNR and CDR2 FQNEAQ come from the germline V gene (reference sequence). V was shortened by 5 bases and J by 4 bases, with 11 bases between the two germline ends. The DNA for the CDR3 is TGTGCCAGCAGCGTCGCGGGAATCACTGAAGCTTTCTTT. This gives the protein CASSVAGITEAFF.

In its sample, this clone was seen once. V is TRBV23-1 and J is TRBJ2-3; TRBD2 aligns across 13 bases. TRBV23-1 is placed among ORFs of uncertain function. The CDR3 is made up of 18 amino acids. The V and J ends lost 2 bases and 2 bases, in that order; junction bases with no gene match: 7. The CDR3 here is CASSQTLGLAGDTDTQYF. CDR3 DNA: TGCGCCAGCAGTCAAACTCTAGGACTAGCGGGGGACACAGATACGCAGTATTTT.

This clone was counted between two and nine times. The V call is TRBV11-1, the J call TRBJ1-1; 7 positions match TRBD1. Germline values: CDR1 SGHAT, CDR2 FQDESV (reference sequence). This CDR3 region has 16 residues. With 3 bases clipped from V and 1 base from J, the junction kept 8 bases outside the gene matches. The CDR3 is CASSFRGPGGNTEAFF. The CDR3 bases are TGTGCCAGCAGCTTCCGGGGCCCAGGGGGGAACACTGAAGCTTTCTTT.

This rearrangement joins TRBV28 to TRBJ2-7; unclear D gene. CDR1 and CDR2 (germline): MDHEN, SYDVKM. The V gene lost 1 base and the J gene lost 4 bases, with 14 bases spanning the gap. CDR3 length equals 15 residues. CDR3 nucleotide sequence: TGTGCCAGCAGTTTATTGGCCCAACGTGTATACGAGCAGTACTTC. Encoded protein: CASSLLAQRVYEQYF. The complete variable domain, with remaining parts taken from reference TRBV28 and TRBJ2-7, reads DVKVTQSSRYLVKRTGEKVFLECVQDMDHENMFWYRQDPGLGLRLIYFSYDVKMKEKGDIPEGYSVSREKKERFSLILESASTNQTSMYLCASSLLAQRVYEQYFGPGTRLTVT.

This sequence joins TRBV6-6 and TRBJ2-6, with D perhaps TRBD1 (5 bases). Trimming removed 5 bases from V and 2 bases from J, with 10 bases in between. Germline CDR1 reads MNHNY; CDR2 reads SVGAGI (reference sequence). The CDR3 contains 15 residues. The CDR3 DNA is TGTGCCAGCAGTATCAAGGGGACTGGGGCCAACGTCCTGACTTTC. It is translated as CASSIKGTGANVLTF.

V gene TRBV5-4 combines with J gene TRBJ1-4; 8 bases line up with TRBD1. Germline V gene lookup returns CDR1 SGHNT and CDR2 YYREEE (reference sequence). This CDR3 spans 14 amino acids. V lost 4 bases, J lost 4 bases, and 3 bases stayed unmatched. Written as DNA, the CDR3 is TGTGCCAGCAGCCGGGACAGGTATAATGAAAAACTGTTTTTT. Residues: CASSRDRYNEKLFF. Full variable domain (remainder filled in from reference TRBV5-4 and TRBJ1-4): ETGVTQSPTHLIKTRGQQVTLRCSSQSGHNTVSWYQQALGQGPQFIFQYYREEENGRGNFPPRFSGLQFPNYSSELNVNALELDDSALYLCASSRDRYNEKLFFGSGTQLSVL.

The V and J genes are TRBV28 and TRBJ2-7; 11 bases are shared with TRBD1. The CDR3 runs 15 residues. J lost 5 bases, V lost 3 bases, and 6 bases had no gene match. Per the germline V gene, CDR1 is MDHEN and CDR2 is SYDVKM. CDR3 bases: TGTGCCAGCAGTTTGCCCGGGACAGGGGGTCACGAGCAGTACTTC. Its protein is CASSLPGTGGHEQYF.

The chain has TRBV29-1 and TRBJ2-7, with TRBD1 identical over 7 bases. V trimming: 7 bases; J trimming: 3 bases; junction bases outside the gene matches: 9. Germline V lookup: CDR1 SQVTM, CDR2 ANQGSEA. The length of the CDR3 is 13 residues. In nucleotides, the CDR3 is TGCAGCGCTACAGGGGAGTCAATCTACGAGCAGTACTTC. Protein sequence: CSATGESIYEQYF.

The chain recombines TRBV19 with TRBJ1-5; 8 bases map to TRBD1. The CDR3 runs to 16 residues. J lost 6 bases, V lost 4 bases, and 11 bases had no gene match. Germline-derived CDR1 and CDR2 are LNHDA and SQIVND (reference sequence). Here the CDR3 DNA reads TGTGCCAGTAGTACGCCCCTTCGGACAGGGCGTCAGCCCCAGCATTTT. Its protein product is CASSTPLRTGRQPQHF.